The 28 T cell receptor beta chains below all came from one sample that was sequenced in a study of T cells in narcolepsy. Some clones are missing from TCRdb's copy, which holds only in-frame ones; the method was immunoSEQ multiplex PCR. The sample yields some 30,000 clones, approximately 84% seen once. The sample consisted of memory (CD45RA-) CD4+ T cells from blood. Receptors originate from a human donor in good health.

As DNA, the CDR3 is TGCGCCAGCAGCTTGGGACCAACCGCAGGGGTCAATCAGCCCCAGCATTTT. Translating it yields CASSLGPTAGVNQPQHF. The J gene is TRBJ1-5, the V gene TRBV5-1, with D perhaps TRBD1 (6 bases). CDR3 length: 17 residues. The V end was cut by 0 bases, the J end by 3 bases, with 16 bases between. Germline V gives CDR1 SGHRS, CDR2 YFSETQ.

The chain links TRBV6-5 to TRBJ2-5; D not certain. Germline loops: CDR1 MNHEY, CDR2 SVGAGI. V was clipped by 0 bases and J by 1 base, with 6 bases between them. There are 14 residues in the CDR3. The CDR3 DNA reads as TGTGCCAGCAGTTACTCCCTCAGCCAAGAGACCCAGTACTTC. Translating gives CASSYSLSQETQYF.

This clone was detected only a few times. This chain joins TRBV4-2 and TRBJ1-3; TRBD1 is a possible D gene (6 bases). The CDR3 totals 16 residues. V shed 2 bases and J shed 1 base, with 12 bases lying between them. Germline loops: CDR1 LGHNA, CDR2 YNFKEQ. The CDR3 loop is CASSQFTGLSGNTIYF. CDR3 nucleotide sequence: TGTGCCAGCAGCCAATTTACAGGGCTTTCTGGAAACACCATATATTTT.

V and J are TRBV5-6 and TRBJ2-1; 10 positions agree with TRBD2. The V segment lost 4 bases and the J segment 8 bases; nucleotides outside the gene matches: 6. Looked up from germline, CDR1 is SGHDT and CDR2 is YYEEEE. The length of the CDR3 is 14 residues. CDR3 loop: CASSNLAGEDEQFF. CDR3 bases: TGTGCCAGCAGCAATCTAGCGGGAGAGGATGAGCAGTTCTTC.

The genes are TRBV5-1 and TRBJ2-7; 10 nucleotides line up with TRBD2. CDR1 SGHRS and CDR2 YFSETQ come from the germline V gene. The CDR3 consists of 16 residues. Germline trimming cut 5 bases from V and 1 base from J; bases unmatched to any gene: 9. The CDR3, as DNA: TGCGCCAGCAGTTCCGGGACTAGCGCTTCATCCTACGAGCAGTACTTC. It translates to CASSSGTSASSYEQYF. The entire variable domain, with the rest obtained from reference TRBV5-1 and TRBJ2-7, is as follows: KAGVTQTPRYLIKTRGQQVTLSCSPISGHRSVSWYQQTPGQGLQFLFEYFSETQRNKGNFPGRFSGRQFSNSRSEMNVSTLELGDSALYLCASSSGTSASSYEQYFGPGTRLTVT.

This chain connects TRBV6-1 to TRBJ1-2, with 8 bases that match TRBD1. CDR3 length equals 13 residues. The J segment lost 8 bases and the V segment lost 6 bases, leaving 8 bases of the junction unmatched. Germline V gene lookup returns CDR1 MNHNS and CDR2 SASEGT. CDR3 nucleotide sequence: TGTGCCAGCAGGGCAGGGGGCCTGGAAGGCTACACCTTC. Amino acids: CASRAGGLEGYTF.

This clone was seen just once. The CDR3 loop reads CAISATGTGSKNIQYF. In nucleotides, the CDR3 is TGTGCCATCAGTGCGACCGGGACAGGGTCTAAAAACATTCAGTACTTC. The rearrangement links TRBV10-3 to TRBJ2-4; 9 bases match TRBD1. This CDR3 comprises 16 residues. Trimming cost V 4 bases and J 4 bases; bases outside gene matches: 8. Germline lookup yields CDR1 ENHRY and CDR2 SYGVKD.

There are a few counts of this clone. The rearrangement uses TRBV2 and TRBJ2-7; D not certain. Germline CDR1 reads SNHLY; CDR2 reads FYNNEI. The CDR3 runs 13 residues. Trimming removed 5 bases from V and 2 bases from J, with 10 bases in between. CDR3 coding DNA: TGTGCCAGCAGTACATACTCTGCCTACGAGCAGTACTTC. It specifies CASSTYSAYEQYF.

Regarding this clone: This CDR3 is also generated by other DNA sequences in the sample. This chain links TRBV27 with TRBJ2-1; 10 bases are shared with TRBD2. Germline V lookup: CDR1 MNHEY, CDR2 SMNVEV (reference sequence). CDR3 length: 15 amino acids. The J segment lost 8 bases and the V segment lost 2 bases, leaving 6 bases of the junction unmatched. DNA of the CDR3: TGTGCCAGCAGTTTAACTAGCGGGAACTCGGATGAGCAGTTCTTC. This encodes CASSLTSGNSDEQFF.

V gene TRBV5-1 combines with J gene TRBJ2-5, with D unresolved. Trimming left V 0 bases short and J 2 bases short, with 14 bases between. CDR1 and CDR2 (germline): SGHRS, YFSETQ. The CDR3 has 16 residues. This CDR3 is CASSLEVSSGQETQYF. CDR3 bases: TGCGCCAGCAGCTTGGAAGTGTCGTCAGGACAAGAGACCCAGTACTTC.

This chain uses TRBV7-8 with TRBJ1-1, with no clear D. The CDR3 covers 16 residues. The V and J ends lost 5 bases and 1 base respectively, with 17 bases between them. The V gene's germline CDR1 is SGHVS and CDR2 FQNEAQ. The CDR3 DNA reads TGTGCCAGCAGCCTAGGAGAGGTCGGGAGGAACACTGAAGCTTTCTTT. It yields the protein CASSLGEVGRNTEAFF.

This clone was seen once. The chain recombines TRBV7-8 with TRBJ2-7; D uncertain. V was trimmed by 7 bases and J by 2 bases, leaving 21 bases between them. In germline, CDR1 is SGHVS, CDR2 FQNEAQ. This CDR3 spans 16 amino acids. CDR3 loop: CASTPSGSLLTYEQYF. The CDR3 DNA follows: TGTGCCAGCACCCCCTCGGGCAGCCTCCTTACCTACGAGCAGTACTTC.

This clone showed up just once. V gene TRBV9 combines with J gene TRBJ1-5; D gene unclear. Between the trimmed V and J ends, which lost 8 bases and 2 bases, there was a span of 8 bases. From germline, CDR1 is SGDLS and CDR2 YYNGEE. This CDR3 region has 12 residues. CDR3 residues: CARPEGNQPQHF. The CDR3 nucleotides read TGTGCCAGACCGGAGGGCAATCAGCCCCAGCATTTT.

The rearrangement uses TRBV28 and TRBJ1-2, with 7 bases that match TRBD1. Germline V gene data show CDR1 as MDHEN and CDR2 as SYDVKM. V shed 7 bases and J 0 bases; nucleotides not matched to a gene: 5. This CDR3 comprises 14 residues. The CDR3 region is CASTPGTANYGYTF. The CDR3, as DNA: TGTGCCAGCACCCCAGGGACAGCTAACTATGGCTACACCTTC.

This clone showed up just a few times. This sequence joins TRBV7-2 and TRBJ1-2, with D possibly matching TRBD1 (6 bases). V was shortened by 5 bases and J by 4 bases, with 17 bases between the two germline ends. There are 15 residues in the CDR3. From germline, CDR1 is SGHTA and CDR2 FQGNSA. Written as DNA, the CDR3 is TGTGCCAGCAGCCCGCCGACAGGACCCCCCTATGGCTACACCTTC. Translation: CASSPPTGPPYGYTF.

The rearrangement uses TRBV30 and TRBJ2-6; unclear D gene. Per germline, CDR1 GTSNPN and CDR2 SVGIG (reference sequence). Trimming shortened V by 1 base and J by 0 bases, and 7 bases separated the two germline ends. This CDR3 has 15 residues. CDR3: CAWSAGFSGANVLTF. CDR3 DNA: TGTGCCTGGAGTGCTGGATTCTCTGGGGCCAACGTCCTGACTTTC.

The J gene is TRBJ2-2, the V gene TRBV6-6; TRBD1 might be the D (5 bases). The CDR3 length is 16 residues. V lost 0 bases and J 7 bases, leaving 15 bases between the germline ends. Per germline, CDR1 MNHNY and CDR2 SVGAGI (reference sequence). The DNA for the CDR3 is TGTGCCAGCAGTTACTCGACGCTCCCCAGGGTCGGGGAGCTGTTTTTT. This sequence encodes CASSYSTLPRVGELFF.

V is TRBV6-1 and J is TRBJ2-4, with 8 bases that match TRBD1. CDR3 length: 18 amino acids. CDR1 is MNHNS, CDR2 SASEGT, per germline. The ends lost 2 bases at V and 0 bases at J; junction bases unmatched: 9. CDR3 protein: CASSETRDRPLAKNIQYF. The CDR3, as DNA: TGTGCCAGCAGTGAAACCCGGGACAGGCCACTAGCCAAAAACATTCAGTACTTC.

V and J are TRBV15 and TRBJ2-5; perhaps D is TRBD1 or TRBD2 (5 bases each). CDR3 length: 18 amino acids. V shed 5 bases and J shed 7 bases, with 29 bases lying between them. From germline, CDR1 is LNHNV and CDR2 YYDKDF (reference sequence). The CDR3 protein is CATSPRWGTEPSRATQYF. The DNA of the CDR3 is TGTGCCACCAGCCCCCGATGGGGGACGGAGCCCTCAAGAGCGACCCAGTACTTC.

The chain recombines TRBV9 with TRBJ2-5; 10 bases map to TRBD2. The V gene's germline CDR1 is SGDLS and CDR2 YYNGEE. J was trimmed by 5 bases and V by 0 bases; bases with no gene match: 4. CDR3 length equals 15 residues. The CDR3 spells CASSVDSGRGETQYF. The DNA for the CDR3 is TGTGCCAGCAGCGTAGACAGCGGGAGGGGGGAGACCCAGTACTTC. The whole variable domain, filled in from reference TRBV9 and TRBJ2-5, reads DSGVTQTPKHLITATGQRVTLRCSPRSGDLSVYWYQQSLDQGLQFLIQYYNGEERAKGNILERFSAQQFPDLHSELNLSSLELGDSALYFCASSVDSGRGETQYFGPGTRLLVL.

In its sample, this clone was seen a few times. The J gene is TRBJ2-7, the V gene TRBV2; possibly TRBD1 for D (6 bases). The V end was cut by 3 bases, the J end by 3 bases, with 9 bases between. There are 13 residues in the CDR3. Germline loops: CDR1 SNHLY, CDR2 FYNNEI. The DNA for the CDR3 is TGTGCCAGCAGTGAGTGGGGGCGCTACGAGCAGTACTTC. As protein: CASSEWGRYEQYF.

The gene calls are TRBV30 and TRBJ1-1, with 9 bases fitting TRBD1. This CDR3 is 16 amino acids long. The V gene's germline CDR1 is GTSNPN and CDR2 SVGIG (reference sequence). V trimming: 6 bases; J trimming: 3 bases; junction bases outside the gene matches: 14. CDR3 sequence (DNA): TGTGCCTGTTACAGGGGGCTCCGGAGTACGTACACTGAAGCTTTCTTT. As protein: CACYRGLRSTYTEAFF.

This clone was detected only a few times. The chain uses TRBV7-8 and TRBJ1-1; the D is unclear. The length of the CDR3 is 13 residues. CDR1 and CDR2 from the germline V gene are SGHVS and FQNEAQ. Trimming took 5 bases from V and 6 from J, leaving 13 bases between them. In DNA, the CDR3 is TGTGCCAGCAGCCGAGCGCTCATCGCTGAAGCTTTCTTT. This encodes CASSRALIAEAFF.

The CDR3 loop reads CASSYATGARTDTQYF. The CDR3 region has the DNA TGTGCCAGCAGTTACGCTACAGGGGCCCGCACAGATACGCAGTATTTT. The chain is built from TRBV6-5 and TRBJ2-3; 7 bases are a match to TRBD1. Unmatched junction bases numbered 6, after V lost 2 bases and J lost 1 base. CDR3 length: 16 residues. The germline gives CDR1 MNHEY, CDR2 SVGAGI.

This clone was detected only a few times. The genes are TRBV21-1 and TRBJ2-2; the table's TRBD1 call for D was not verified on the DNA. TRBV21-1 counts as a pseudogene. This CDR3 contains 16 residues. The CDR3 DNA sequence: TGTGCCACCAGAATACAGGGGGCGCTTCACACCGGGGAGCTGTTTTTT. Residues: CATRIQGALHTGELFF.

J is TRBJ1-5 and V is TRBV6-6; D is unresolved. The V gene lost 4 bases and the J gene lost 11 bases, with 24 bases spanning the gap. The V gene's germline CDR1 is MNHNY and CDR2 SVGAGI (reference sequence). CDR3 length: 16 residues. The CDR3 spells CASSLKDPSVGRAQHF. In DNA form, the CDR3 reads TGTGCCAGCAGTTTAAAGGACCCCTCGGTTGGAAGGGCCCAGCATTTT.

This clone came up a few times. This rearrangement joins TRBV19 to TRBJ1-3; D call uncertain. Germline-derived CDR1 and CDR2 are LNHDA and SQIVND (reference sequence). The CDR3 is 18 amino acids. With 9 bases removed from V and 0 bases from J, the gap between germline ends came to 24 bases. The CDR3 is CASSAGAFRRLSGNTIYF. The DNA for the CDR3 is TGTGCCAGCAGTGCGGGTGCTTTCCGACGACTCTCTGGAAACACCATATATTTT.

V and J are TRBV2 and TRBJ2-7; possible D gene TRBD1, 7 bases. The CDR3 totals 16 residues. Trimming took off 4 bases at V and 0 bases at J, with 16 bases between the two ends. The V gene's germline CDR1 is SNHLY and CDR2 FYNNEI. DNA for the CDR3: TGTGCCAGCAGTGCCAGGGGGGACGGAAGCTCCTACGAGCAGTACTTC. It encodes CASSARGDGSSYEQYF.